The clone carrying this T cell receptor (beta chain) appeared a few times. The target antigen is unknown. This CDR3 has 15 residues. Trimming removed 5 bases from V and 3 bases from J; junction bases left unmatched: 4. Full-length variable regions came from constant-region reverse primers plus semi-nested Nested Universal Primer A PCR. TCRdb used MiXCR to reprocess the 5' RACE reads, holding one entry per CDR3 protein. This sample has about 57,000 distinct CDR3 sequences, with about 28% found just once. CD4+CD45RO+CD25- cells were isolated as memory CD4+ T cells. The study's findings and limits: Tumor-infiltrating Treg TCR alpha and beta sequences overlapped most with tumor naive CD4+ T cells, then blood naive.

The sequence came from a female donor with breast cancer. The V and J genes are TRBV12-3 or TRBV12-4 and TRBJ2-3; 11 bases align to TRBD1. Sample: tumor-infiltrating memory CD4+ T cells sorted from the breast tumor. Subset in this sample: memory CD4+ T cells, CD4+CD45RO+CD25-. The CDR3 sequence: CASSLGTGGTDTQYF. The CDR3 DNA follows: TGTGCCAGCAGTCTCGGGACAGGGGGAACAGATACGCAGTATTTT.